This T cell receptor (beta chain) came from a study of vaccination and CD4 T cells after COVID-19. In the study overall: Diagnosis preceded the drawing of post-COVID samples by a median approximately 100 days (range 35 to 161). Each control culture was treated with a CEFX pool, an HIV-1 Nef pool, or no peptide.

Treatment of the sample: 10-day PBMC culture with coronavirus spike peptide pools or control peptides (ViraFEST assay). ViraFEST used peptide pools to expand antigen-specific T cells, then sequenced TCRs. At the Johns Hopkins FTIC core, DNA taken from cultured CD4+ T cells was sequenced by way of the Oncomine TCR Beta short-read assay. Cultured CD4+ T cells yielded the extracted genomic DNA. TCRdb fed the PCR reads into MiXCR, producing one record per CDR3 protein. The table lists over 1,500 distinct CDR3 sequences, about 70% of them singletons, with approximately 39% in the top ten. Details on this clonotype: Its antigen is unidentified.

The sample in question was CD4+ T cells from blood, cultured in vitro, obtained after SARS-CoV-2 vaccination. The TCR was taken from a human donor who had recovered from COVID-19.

In DNA form, the CDR3 reads TGTGCCAGCAGTTACTCGAGGGGAGGGGTGAATTCACCCCTCCACTTT. This sequence encodes CASSYSRGGVNSPLHF. V is TRBV6-5 and J is TRBJ1-6, with a possible D match to TRBD1 (5 bases). Looked up from germline, CDR1 is MNHEY and CDR2 is SVGAGI. V was cut by 0 bases and J by 7 bases, with 13 bases left in between. The CDR3 totals 16 residues.